This T cell receptor (beta chain) came from a study of T cells in pancreatic ductal adenocarcinoma. No neoadjuvant therapy was given to the selected pancreatic ductal adenocarcinoma patients before their surgery. This CDR3 is 14 amino acids long. The V end was cut by 3 bases, the J end by 3 bases, with 14 bases between. Germline CDR1 is SQVTM and CDR2 is ANQGSEA. Assay: immunoSEQ multiplex PCR; the TCRdb copy retains only in-frame clones and omits some. The sample has over 85,000 clones; nearly 95% are singletons. This TCR derives from a human donor with pancreatic ductal adenocarcinoma. The V and J genes are TRBV29-1 and TRBJ2-5; D might be TRBD1 (5 bases). Sequenced: PBMCs. In DNA, the CDR3 is TGCAGCGTTGACGACAGTAGGTTAAAAGAGACCCAGTACTTC. Translating it yields CSVDDSRLKETQYF.